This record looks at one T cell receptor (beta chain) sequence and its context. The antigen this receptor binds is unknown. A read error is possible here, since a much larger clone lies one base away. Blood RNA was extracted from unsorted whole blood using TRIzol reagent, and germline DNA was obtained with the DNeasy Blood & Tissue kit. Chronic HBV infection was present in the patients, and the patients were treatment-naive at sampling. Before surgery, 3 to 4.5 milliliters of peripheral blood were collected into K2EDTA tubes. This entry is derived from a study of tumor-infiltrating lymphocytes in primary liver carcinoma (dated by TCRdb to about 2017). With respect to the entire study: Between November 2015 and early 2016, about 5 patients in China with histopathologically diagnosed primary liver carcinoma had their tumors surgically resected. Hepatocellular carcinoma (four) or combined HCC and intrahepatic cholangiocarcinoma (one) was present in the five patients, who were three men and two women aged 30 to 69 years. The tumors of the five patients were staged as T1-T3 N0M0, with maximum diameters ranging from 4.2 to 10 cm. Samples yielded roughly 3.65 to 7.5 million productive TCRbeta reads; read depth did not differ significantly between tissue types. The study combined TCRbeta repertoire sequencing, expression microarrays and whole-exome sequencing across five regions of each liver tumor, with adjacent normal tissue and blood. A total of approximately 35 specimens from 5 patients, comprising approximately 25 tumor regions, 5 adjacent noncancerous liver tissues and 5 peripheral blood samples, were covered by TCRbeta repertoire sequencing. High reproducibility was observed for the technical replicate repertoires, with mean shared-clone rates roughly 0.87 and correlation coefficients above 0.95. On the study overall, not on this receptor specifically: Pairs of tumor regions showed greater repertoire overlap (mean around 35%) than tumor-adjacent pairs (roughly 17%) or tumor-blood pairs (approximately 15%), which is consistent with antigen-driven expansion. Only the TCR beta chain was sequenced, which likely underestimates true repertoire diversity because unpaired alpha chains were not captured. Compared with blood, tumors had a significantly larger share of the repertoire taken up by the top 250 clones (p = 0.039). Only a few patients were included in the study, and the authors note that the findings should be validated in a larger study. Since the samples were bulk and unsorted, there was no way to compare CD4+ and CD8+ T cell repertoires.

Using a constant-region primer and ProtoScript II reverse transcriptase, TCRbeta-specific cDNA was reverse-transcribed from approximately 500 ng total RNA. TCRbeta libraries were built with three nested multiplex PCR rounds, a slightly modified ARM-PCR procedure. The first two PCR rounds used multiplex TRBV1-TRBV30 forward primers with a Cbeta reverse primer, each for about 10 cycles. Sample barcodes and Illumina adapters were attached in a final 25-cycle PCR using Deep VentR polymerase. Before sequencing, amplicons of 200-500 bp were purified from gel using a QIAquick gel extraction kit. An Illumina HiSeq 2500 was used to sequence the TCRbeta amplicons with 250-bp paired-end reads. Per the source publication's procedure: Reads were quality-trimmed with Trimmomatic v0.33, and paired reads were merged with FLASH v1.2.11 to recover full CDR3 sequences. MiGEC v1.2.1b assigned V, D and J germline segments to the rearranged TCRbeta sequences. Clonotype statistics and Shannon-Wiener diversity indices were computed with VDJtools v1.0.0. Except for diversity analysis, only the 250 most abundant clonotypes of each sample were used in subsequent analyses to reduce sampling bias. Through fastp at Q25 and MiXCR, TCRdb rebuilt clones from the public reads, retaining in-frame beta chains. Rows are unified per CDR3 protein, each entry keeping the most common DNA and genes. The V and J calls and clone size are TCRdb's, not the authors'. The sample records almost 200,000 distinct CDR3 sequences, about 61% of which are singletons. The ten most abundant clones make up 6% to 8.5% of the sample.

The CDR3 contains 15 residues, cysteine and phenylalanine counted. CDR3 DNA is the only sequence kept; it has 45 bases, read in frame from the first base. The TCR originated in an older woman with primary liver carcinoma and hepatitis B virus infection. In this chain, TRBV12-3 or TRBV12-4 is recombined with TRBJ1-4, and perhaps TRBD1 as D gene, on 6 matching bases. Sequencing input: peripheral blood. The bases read TGTGCCGGCAGTTTATCGGACAGACGGAATGAAAAACTGTTTTTT. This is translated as CAGSLSDRRNEKLFF.